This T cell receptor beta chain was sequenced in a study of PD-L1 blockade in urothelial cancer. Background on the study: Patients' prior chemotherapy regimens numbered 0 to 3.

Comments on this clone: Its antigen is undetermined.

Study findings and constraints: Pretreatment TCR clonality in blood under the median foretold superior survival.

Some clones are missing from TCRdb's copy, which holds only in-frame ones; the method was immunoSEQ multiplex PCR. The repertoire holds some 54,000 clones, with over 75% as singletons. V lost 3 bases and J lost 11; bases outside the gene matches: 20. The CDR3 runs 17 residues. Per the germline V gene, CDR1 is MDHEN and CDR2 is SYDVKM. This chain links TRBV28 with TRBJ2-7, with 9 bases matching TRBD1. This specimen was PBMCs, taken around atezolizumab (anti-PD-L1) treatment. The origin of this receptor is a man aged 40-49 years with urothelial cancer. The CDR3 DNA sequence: TGTGCCAGCAGTTTCGACAGGGGGATTATGGGAGAGGGGTCGGAGTACTTC. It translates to CASSFDRGIMGEGSEYF.